Detailed here is one TCR beta chain. Antigen unknown. The data belong to a study of blood T cells in healthy people across ages. Study context: Researchers report that template switching captured about one barcoded beta molecule per two T cells. Whole-study findings and limits: Unknown donor CMV status possibly confounded expanded clonotype changes.

Each donor gave roughly 9.1 milliliters of peripheral blood. Then a second PCR, running roughly 7 to 12 cycles, was carried out with a sample-barcoded 5' primer and a J-beta primer mix. TCRdb analysed the 5' RACE reads with MiXCR anew, one entry per CDR3 protein. The sample yields 800,000 or so distinct CDR3 sequences, about half seen once. V was shortened by 3 bases and J by 15 bases, with 15 bases between the two germline ends. Germline V gives CDR1 SNHLY, CDR2 FYNNEI. The CDR3 is 12 amino acids. The receptor was derived from an elderly man in good health. This rearrangement joins TRBV2 to TRBJ2-1; D remains unclear. The sequencing sample was made of blood. CDR3 in amino acids: CASSENLPLVFF. The CDR3 DNA is TGTGCCAGCAGTGAGAACCTCCCTCTAGTGTTCTTC.